The source of this T cell receptor (beta chain) is a study of regulatory T cells in long-lasting Graves disease. Study observations and caveats: The number of shared public clonotypes was higher in persistent patients (2,741) than new patients (around 960). Favoring TRBV28, TRBJ1-2 and TRBJ2-5 was a feature seen in persistent disease.

CDR1 is LGHDT and CDR2 is YNNKEL in the germline V gene (reference sequence). The CDR3 is made up of 14 amino acids. Trimming cost V 1 base and J 10 bases; bases outside gene matches: 6. Documented time point: newly diagnosed GD, antithyroid drugs for less than 3 months. Extracted PBMC RNA gave rise to the TCR library. Libraries of TCR beta came from iRepertoire HTBI primers plus Arm-PCR of CDR3 regions. TCRdb redid the calling of the multiplex PCR reads with MiXCR, one entry per CDR3 protein. Of 400,000 to 500,000 distinct CDR3 sequences in the sample, roughly 15% were seen once. Comment on this clonotype: The antigen remains unidentified.

The sample was also reused in another study, on T cells in Graves' hyperthyroidism and ophthalmopathy.

The clonotype was recovered from a woman aged 40 to 49 with Graves disease. Sequencing was performed on peripheral blood mononuclear cells (PBMCs), taken at new diagnosis, from a patient treated with antithyroid drugs. The chain couples TRBV3-1 to TRBJ1-4; 7 bases are shared with TRBD1. The CDR3 nucleotides read TGTGCCAGCAGCCAAGGAGTACAGGGGCGAAAACTGTTTTTT. Translated: CASSQGVQGRKLFF.